This T cell receptor beta chain was recorded in a study of blood T cell dynamics during melanoma immunotherapy. Sample time point: pre-treatment baseline. Patients had no prior systemic cancer treatment, immunosuppressants or other active cancers. Method: immunoSEQ multiplex PCR; TCRdb's copy keeps in-frame clones and lacks some. The repertoire holds some 16,000 clones, with approximately 87% as singletons. The sample holds one count of this clone. This receptor was obtained from a human donor with melanoma. The source was blood, collected from a patient treated with checkpoint blockade.

The CDR3: CASSLGVYRGHQPQHF. CDR3 nucleotide sequence: TGTGCCAGCAGCTTGGGGGTTTACAGGGGGCATCAGCCCCAGCATTTT. V is TRBV5-6 and J is TRBJ1-5; 9 bases align to TRBD1. The V and J ends lost 0 bases and 5 bases, in that order; junction bases with no gene match: 6. The CDR3 is 16 residues long. CDR1 is SGHDT and CDR2 is YYEEEE in the germline V gene.